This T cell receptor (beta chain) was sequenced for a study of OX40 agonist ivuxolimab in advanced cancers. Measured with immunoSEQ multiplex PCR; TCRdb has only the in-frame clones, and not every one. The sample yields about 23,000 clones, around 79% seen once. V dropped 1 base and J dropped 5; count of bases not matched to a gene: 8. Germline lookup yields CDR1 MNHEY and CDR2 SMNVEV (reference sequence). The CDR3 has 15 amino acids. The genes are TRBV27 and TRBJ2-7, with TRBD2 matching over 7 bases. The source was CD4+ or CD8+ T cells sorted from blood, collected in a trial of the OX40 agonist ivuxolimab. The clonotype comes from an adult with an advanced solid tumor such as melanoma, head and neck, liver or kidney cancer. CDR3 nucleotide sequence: TGTGCCAGCAGTTTATGGGGGGGAGCCAGGGACGAGCAGTACTTC. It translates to CASSLWGGARDEQYF.